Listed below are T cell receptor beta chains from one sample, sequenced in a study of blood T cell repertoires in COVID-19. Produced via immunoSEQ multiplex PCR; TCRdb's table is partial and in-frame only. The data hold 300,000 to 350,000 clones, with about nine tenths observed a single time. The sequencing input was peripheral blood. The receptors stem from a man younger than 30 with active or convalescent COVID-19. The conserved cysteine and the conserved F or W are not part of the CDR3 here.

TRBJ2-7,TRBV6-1,ASSEVPPGFYEQY
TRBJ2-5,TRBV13,ASSSRGREETQY
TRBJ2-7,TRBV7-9,ASSPPGVSWYEQY
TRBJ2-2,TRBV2,ASSGLAANTGELF
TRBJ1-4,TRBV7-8,ASSLAQSNEKLF
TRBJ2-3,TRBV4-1,ASSLGAGAQDTQY
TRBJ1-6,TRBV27,ASSLSSGVGSPLH
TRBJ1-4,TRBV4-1,ASSQWAGAPNEKLF
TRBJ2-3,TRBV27,ASSYLAGDLTDTQY
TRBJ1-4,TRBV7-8,ASSLMWGATNEKLF
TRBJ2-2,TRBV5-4,ASRTLTNTGELF
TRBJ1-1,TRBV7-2,ASSSRSGFSFTEAF
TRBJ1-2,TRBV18,ASSPPDRAYGYT
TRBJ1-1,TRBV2,ASTSWGVGTEAF
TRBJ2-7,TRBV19,ASSLAGHPYEQY
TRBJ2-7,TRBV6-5,ALTGSFHEQY
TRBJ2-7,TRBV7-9,ASSLRESYEQY
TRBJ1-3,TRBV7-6,ASSDTGLSGNTIY
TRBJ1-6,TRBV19,ASSSRDRINSPLH
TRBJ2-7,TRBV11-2,ASSLDPSEQY
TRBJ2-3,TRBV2,ASSVQGRGSADTQY
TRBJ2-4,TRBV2,ASTRLTSQNIQY
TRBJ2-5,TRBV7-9,ASSFRTGPSQETQY
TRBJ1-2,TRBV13,ASSTGQGINGYT
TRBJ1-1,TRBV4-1,ASRFGLNTEAF
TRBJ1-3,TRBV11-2,ASSPYRGPRNTIY
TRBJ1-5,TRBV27,ASSLGTENQPQH
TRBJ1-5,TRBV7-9,ASSLYLGDRDNQPQH
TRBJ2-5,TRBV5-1,ASSSSGTGVETQY
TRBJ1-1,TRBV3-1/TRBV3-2,ASSHAERTEAF
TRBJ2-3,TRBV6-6,AISRIAGDTQY
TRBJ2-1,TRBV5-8,ASSFEQGDSQYNEQF
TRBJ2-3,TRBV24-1,ATSDSSFGGADTQY
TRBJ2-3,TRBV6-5,ASRSTGTDTDTQY
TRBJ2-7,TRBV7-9,ASSLPTSSYEQY
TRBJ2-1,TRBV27,ASSFVGGELYNEQF
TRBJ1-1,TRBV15,ATTRDRGTEAF
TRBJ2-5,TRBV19,ASSPGTGGLGTQY